The 13 T cell receptor beta chains given below trace back to one sample, sequenced in a study of shared T cell receptors in the human thymus. TCRdb's table, derived via immunoSEQ multiplex PCR, lists solely in-frame clones and lacks some. Of approximately 580,000 clones in the sample, about four fifths were seen once. The same data also contributed to another study, on human thymus T cells.

Specimen: thymocytes. All receptors come from a boy in the first two years of life with a congenital heart defect.

The rearrangement uses TRBV29-1 and TRBJ2-3; 14 bases line up with TRBD2. Trimming took 4 bases from V and 0 from J; bases not matched to a gene: 3. CDR1 SQVTM and CDR2 ANQGSEA come from the germline V gene. The CDR3 is made up of 16 amino acids. The CDR3 DNA reads as TGCAGCGTTGGGGGACTAGCGGGGGCTAGCACAGATACGCAGTATTTT. Translated, it gives CSVGGLAGASTDTQYF.

CDR3 loop: CASSLPQGPSGNTIYF. CDR3 DNA: TGCGCCAGCAGCTTGCCCCAGGGGCCCTCTGGAAACACCATATATTTT. The chain couples TRBV5-1 to TRBJ1-3; TRBD1 is a possible D gene (6 bases). Germline lookup yields CDR1 SGHRS and CDR2 YFSETQ. The CDR3 has 16 residues. Trimming removed 1 base from V and 0 bases from J, with 11 bases in between.

The chain joins TRBV7-2 to TRBJ2-7, with TRBD2 as a possible D gene (6 bases). The V end was cut by 1 base, the J end by 5 bases, with 15 bases between. The V gene's germline CDR1 is SGHTA and CDR2 FQGNSA. The CDR3 is 15 amino acids. The CDR3 spells CASSLGGVSSHEQYF. CDR3 coding DNA: TGTGCCAGCAGCTTAGGCGGGGTATCCTCTCACGAGCAGTACTTC.

The genes are TRBV2 and TRBJ1-5; TRBD1 aligns across 7 bases. Trimming took 2 bases from V and 3 from J; bases not matched to a gene: 10. Germline V gene data show CDR1 as SNHLY and CDR2 as FYNNEI. CDR3 length: 17 residues. The CDR3 DNA reads as TGTGCCAGCAGTGAACGCGGGGTAACAGGGGACAATCAGCCCCAGCATTTT. Protein sequence: CASSERGVTGDNQPQHF.

Remarks on this clone: This specimen includes other DNA sequences encoding the same CDR3. The chain has TRBV5-1 and TRBJ2-5; 11 bases fit TRBD2. The CDR3 spans 16 residues. Germline assignment: CDR1 SGHRS and CDR2 YFSETQ. Germline trimming cut 1 base from V and 2 bases from J; bases unmatched to any gene: 4. The DNA of the CDR3 is TGCGCCAGCAGCTTGAGGACTAGCGGGCCACAAGAGACCCAGTACTTC. Its translation: CASSLRTSGPQETQYF.

The chain has TRBV30 and TRBJ1-2; TRBD1 matches 7 bases. This CDR3 is 14 amino acids long. From germline, CDR1 is GTSNPN and CDR2 SVGIG (reference sequence). V was clipped by 6 bases and J by 3 bases; unmatched bases: 10. CDR3: CACPRTGRYYGYTF. The CDR3 DNA reads TGTGCCTGCCCCCGGACAGGTCGTTACTATGGCTACACCTTC.

The chain couples TRBV2 to TRBJ2-1; 8 nucleotides line up with TRBD1. The V and J ends lost 6 bases and 8 bases, in that order; junction bases with no gene match: 3. Germline V gene sequence: CDR1 SNHLY, CDR2 FYNNEI. The CDR3 runs to 12 residues. The CDR3 here is CASRGQEDEQFF. The DNA for the CDR3 is TGTGCCAGCAGGGGACAGGAGGATGAGCAGTTCTTC.

This clone turned up a few times. The genes are TRBV7-9 and TRBJ2-3; 7 nucleotides align to TRBD2. The V and J ends lost 5 bases and 2 bases, in that order; junction bases with no gene match: 10. Germline-derived CDR1 and CDR2 are SEHNR and FQNEAQ (reference sequence). The CDR3 has 16 amino acids. The CDR3: CASSPQREIDTDTQYF. The CDR3 nucleotides are TGTGCCAGCAGCCCCCAGCGGGAAATAGACACAGATACGCAGTATTTT.

This clone was seen a few times. This chain links TRBV27 with TRBJ2-6; 11 bases align to TRBD2. Trimming at V came to 6 bases and at J to 1 base, leaving 5 bases not matched to a gene. Per the germline V gene, CDR1 is MNHEY and CDR2 is SMNVEV (reference sequence). CDR3 length: 17 amino acids. The CDR3: CASSGLAGPSGANVLTF. DNA for the CDR3: TGTGCCAGCAGCGGACTAGCGGGCCCGTCTGGGGCCAACGTCCTGACTTTC.

This clone was counted between two and nine times. V and J are TRBV21-1 and TRBJ1-4; the table's TRBD1 call for D was not verified on the DNA. TRBV21-1 is shown as a pseudogene. This CDR3 is built from 15 residues. The CDR3 sequence: CASSESVQSNEKLFF. The CDR3 nucleotides are TGTGCCAGCAGCGAAAGTGTCCAGTCTAATGAAAAACTGTTTTTT.

The chain is built from TRBV7-2 and TRBJ2-1; D might be TRBD2 (6 bases). Germline V gene data show CDR1 as SGHTA and CDR2 as FQGNSA. Between the trimmed V and J ends, which lost 6 bases and 0 bases, there was a span of 24 bases. The CDR3 length is 19 residues. CDR3 sequence reads: CASSLGSSVVGSSYNEQFF. In nucleotides, the CDR3 is TGTGCCAGCAGTCTAGGGTCTAGCGTAGTGGGGAGCTCCTACAATGAGCAGTTCTTC.

J is TRBJ2-2 and V is TRBV7-2; 9 nucleotides match TRBD2. The CDR3 loop spans 19 amino acids. The germline gives CDR1 SGHTA, CDR2 FQGNSA. V trimming: 4 bases; J trimming: 3 bases; junction bases outside the gene matches: 15. CDR3 DNA sequence: TGTGCCAGCAGCTCCTCGGGGGGAACTAGCGGGTCGGACACCGGGGAGCTGTTTTTT. Amino acid sequence: CASSSSGGTSGSDTGELFF. Based on the CDR3 plus reference TRBV7-2 and TRBJ2-2, the full variable domain is GAGVSQSPSNKVTEKGKDVELRCDPISGHTALYWYRQSLGQGLEFLIYFQGNSAPDKSGLPSDRFSAERTGGSVSTLTIQRTQQEDSAVYLCASSSSGGTSGSDTGELFFGEGSRLTVL.

Here the CDR3 reads CASSSTVTSSYNEQFF. The CDR3 DNA reads as TGTGCCAGCAGTTCGACAGTCACCAGCTCCTACAATGAGCAGTTCTTC. This chain joins TRBV27 and TRBJ2-1, with D possibly matching TRBD1 (5 bases). Per the germline V gene, CDR1 is MNHEY and CDR2 is SMNVEV (reference sequence). This CDR3 spans 16 amino acids. V was pared by 4 bases and J by 0 bases, with 13 bases between.